The text below deals with one T cell receptor beta chain. Its specificity is not known. Mismatch with germline at one junction end may stem from a read error. This specimen belongs to a study of beta chain features in type 1 diabetes. Expressed TCRB transcripts were sequenced because the isolated RNA had all been reverse transcribed beforehand. About 3.7 million reads per sample were averaged for naive, central memory and regulatory samples. Measured with immunoSEQ multiplex PCR; TCRdb has only the in-frame clones, and not every one. Of about 320,000 clones listed, 14% are singletons. Whole-study results and caveats: Whether HLA type affects TCRB rearrangement stayed undetermined in the present work.

What was sequenced was central memory CD4+ T cells from blood. This TCR was sampled from a man aged 25-45 years in good health.

CDR3 coding DNA: TGCGCCAGCAGCCAGCCAGACTCCCGGGCCAGACATATCTTC. Amino acid sequence: CASSQPDSRARHIF. This rearrangement joins TRBV4-1 to TRBJ2-1; D is ambiguous. Germline CDR1 and CDR2: MGHRA and YSYEKL. The CDR3 runs 14 residues.